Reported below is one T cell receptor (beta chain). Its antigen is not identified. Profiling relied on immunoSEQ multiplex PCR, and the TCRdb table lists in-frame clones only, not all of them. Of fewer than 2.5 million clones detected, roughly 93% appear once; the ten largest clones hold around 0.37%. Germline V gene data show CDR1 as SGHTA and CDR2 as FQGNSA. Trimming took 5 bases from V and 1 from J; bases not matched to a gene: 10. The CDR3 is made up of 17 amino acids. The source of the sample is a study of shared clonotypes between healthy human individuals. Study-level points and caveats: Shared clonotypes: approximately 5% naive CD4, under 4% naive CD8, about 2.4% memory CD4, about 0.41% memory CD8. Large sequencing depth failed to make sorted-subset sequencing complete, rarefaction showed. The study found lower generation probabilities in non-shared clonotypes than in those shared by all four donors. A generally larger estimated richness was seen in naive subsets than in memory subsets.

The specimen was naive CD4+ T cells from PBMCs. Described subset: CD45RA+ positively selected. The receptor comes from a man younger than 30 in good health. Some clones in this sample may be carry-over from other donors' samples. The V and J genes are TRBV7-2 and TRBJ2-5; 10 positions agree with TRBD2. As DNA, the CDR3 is TGTGCCAGCAGCGGGCTAGCGGGAGTCTCCGCCCAAGAGACCCAGTACTTC. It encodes CASSGLAGVSAQETQYF.